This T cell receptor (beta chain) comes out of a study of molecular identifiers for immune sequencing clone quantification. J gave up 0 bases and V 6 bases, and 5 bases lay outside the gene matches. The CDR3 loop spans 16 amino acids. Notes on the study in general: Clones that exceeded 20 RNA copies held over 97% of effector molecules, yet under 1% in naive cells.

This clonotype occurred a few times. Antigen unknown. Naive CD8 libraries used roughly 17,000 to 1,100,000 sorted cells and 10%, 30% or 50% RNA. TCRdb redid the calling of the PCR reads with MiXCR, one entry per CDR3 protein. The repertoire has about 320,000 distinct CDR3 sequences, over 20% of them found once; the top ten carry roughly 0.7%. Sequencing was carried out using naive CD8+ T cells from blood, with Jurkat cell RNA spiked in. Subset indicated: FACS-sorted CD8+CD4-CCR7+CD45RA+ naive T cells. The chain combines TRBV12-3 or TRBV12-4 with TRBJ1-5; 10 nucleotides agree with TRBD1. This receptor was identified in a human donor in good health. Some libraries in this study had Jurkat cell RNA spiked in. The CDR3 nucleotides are TGTGCCAGCAGCGGGACAGGGGTTTATAGCAATCAGCCCCAGCATTTT. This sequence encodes CASSGTGVYSNQPQHF.